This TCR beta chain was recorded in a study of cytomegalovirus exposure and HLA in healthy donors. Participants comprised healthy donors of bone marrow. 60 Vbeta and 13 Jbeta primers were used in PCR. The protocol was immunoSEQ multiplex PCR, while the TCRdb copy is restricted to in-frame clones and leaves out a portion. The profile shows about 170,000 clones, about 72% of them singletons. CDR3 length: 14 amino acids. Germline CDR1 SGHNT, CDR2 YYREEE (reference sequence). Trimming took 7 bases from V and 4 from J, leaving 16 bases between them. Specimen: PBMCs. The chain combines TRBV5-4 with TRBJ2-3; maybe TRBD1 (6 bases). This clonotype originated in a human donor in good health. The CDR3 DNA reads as TGTGCCAGCCCGAGGACAGTTAAAGCAGATACGCAGTATTTT. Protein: CASPRTVKADTQYF.